A selection of T cell receptor beta chains follows, all from one sample in a study of metastatic and nonmetastatic thyroid tumors. From the PCR reads, TCRdb re-called clones with MiXCR. The sample lists roughly 14,000 clones, roughly 25% occurring once. Input material: tumor tissue. Every receptor here comes from a female donor with papillary thyroid cancer or a benign thyroid nodule (not recorded which). Some clones in this sample may be carry-over from other donors' samples. The CDR3 runs from the conserved cysteine through the conserved F or W. D genes are given only for firm matches. The size of a clone is reported for some rows only, either as once, few or many, or as a class for expanded clones.

CDR3	DNA	V	size	J	D
CASSPAPGGSGELFF	TGTGCCAGCAGCCCCGCGCCGGGAGGCAGCGGGGAGCTGTTTTTT	TRBV7-9	many	TRBJ2-2	TRBD2
CASANQNTGELFF	TGTGCCAGCGCCAATCAAAACACCGGGGAGCTGTTTTTT	TRBV12-3/TRBV12-4	NA	TRBJ2-2	NA
CASSDREGPDTQYF	TGTGCCAGCAGTGACCGGGAGGGCCCAGATACGCAGTATTTT	TRBV6-4	many	TRBJ2-3	TRBD2
CASSRTGPSYEQYF	TGTGCCAGCTCGAGGACCGGCCCTAGCTACGAGCAGTACTTC	TRBV28	few	TRBJ2-7	NA
CASSSGQNYGYTF	TGTGCCAGCAGCTCCGGACAGAACTATGGCTACACCTTC	TRBV5-6	many	TRBJ1-2	NA
CASRRDQLRTDTQYF	TGTGCCAGCAGACGGGACCAACTACGCACAGATACGCAGTATTTT	TRBV6-1	medium-sized	TRBJ2-3	NA
CASSYADTEAFF	TGTGCCAGCAGTTACGCTGACACTGAAGCTTTCTTT	TRBV6-2/TRBV6-3	NA	TRBJ1-1	NA
CSARGTSDIGADTQYF	TGCAGTGCTAGAGGGACTAGCGATATAGGCGCAGATACGCAGTATTTT	TRBV20-1	few	TRBJ2-3	TRBD2
CASSQGGAGVSLTQYF	TGTGCCAGCAGCCAAGGTGGAGCGGGAGTTTCTCTGACGCAGTATTTT	TRBV3-1	many	TRBJ2-3	TRBD2
CARSFWTGNQPQHF	TGTGCCCGGAGTTTTTGGACAGGGAATCAGCCCCAGCATTTT	TRBV30	few	TRBJ1-5	TRBD1
CASRLSGTSWRLF	TGTGCCAGCAGACTGTCCGGGACTAGCTGGAGGTTATTT	TRBV28	NA	TRBJ1-6	NA
CSAGTGIGEQYF	TGCAGTGCCGGGACAGGGATAGGCGAGCAGTACTTC	TRBV20-1	NA	TRBJ2-7	TRBD1
CSARDAGQGKNQPQHF	TGCAGTGCTAGAGATGCGGGACAGGGTAAGAATCAGCCCCAGCATTTT	TRBV20-1	NA	TRBJ1-5	TRBD1
CASSSYTGDTSSYEQYF	TGTGCCAGCAGTTCCTATACCGGGGACACGAGCTCCTACGAGCAGTACTTC	TRBV28	NA	TRBJ2-7	NA